This T cell receptor beta chain was observed in a study of cytomegalovirus exposure and HLA in healthy donors. Whole-study findings and limits: The classifier, whose performance was assessed in both the original and validation cohorts, reportedly diagnosed cytomegalovirus status with high specificity and sensitivity.

To note about this clone: The antigen remains undetermined.

Germline CDR1 and CDR2: SGHRS and YFSETQ. The CDR3 is 16 amino acids. V dropped 0 bases and J dropped 4; count of bases not matched to a gene: 5. Primers: 60 Vbeta forward and 13 Jbeta reverse. The method was immunoSEQ multiplex PCR; TCRdb's version includes in-frame clones alone and lacks a portion of them. This table holds some 130,000 clones, around 9% found once. The TCR sequence derives from a woman in her thirties or forties in good health and CMV-seropositive. The V gene is TRBV5-1, the J gene TRBJ2-2, with TRBD2 identical over 8 bases. The sequencing sample was made of PBMCs. The CDR3 sequence: CASSLASAGGTGELFF. The CDR3 DNA reads as TGCGCCAGCAGCTTGGCCTCTGCGGGGGGCACCGGGGAGCTGTTTTTT.